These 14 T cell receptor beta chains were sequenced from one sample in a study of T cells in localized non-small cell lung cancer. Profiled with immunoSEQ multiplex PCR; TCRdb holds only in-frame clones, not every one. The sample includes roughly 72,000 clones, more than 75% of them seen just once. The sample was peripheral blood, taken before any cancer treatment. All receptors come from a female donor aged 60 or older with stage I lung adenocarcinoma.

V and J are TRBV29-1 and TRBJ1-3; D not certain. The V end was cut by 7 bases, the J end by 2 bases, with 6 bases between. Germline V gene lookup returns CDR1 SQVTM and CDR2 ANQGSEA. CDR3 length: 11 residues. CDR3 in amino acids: CSADAGNTIYF. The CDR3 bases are TGCAGCGCCGATGCTGGAAACACCATATATTTT. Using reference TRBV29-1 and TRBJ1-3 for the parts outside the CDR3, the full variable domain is SAVISQKPSRDICQRGTSLTIQCQVDSQVTMMFWYRQQPGQSLTLIATANQGSEATYESGFVIDKFPISRPNLTFSTLTVSNMSPEDSSIYLCSADAGNTIYFGEGSWLTVV.

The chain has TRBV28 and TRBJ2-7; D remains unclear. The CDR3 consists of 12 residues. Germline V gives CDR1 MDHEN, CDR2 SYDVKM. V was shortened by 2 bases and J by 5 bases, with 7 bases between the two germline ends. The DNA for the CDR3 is TGTGCCAGCAGTTTACTTAGGAACGAGCAGTACTTC. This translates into CASSLLRNEQYF.

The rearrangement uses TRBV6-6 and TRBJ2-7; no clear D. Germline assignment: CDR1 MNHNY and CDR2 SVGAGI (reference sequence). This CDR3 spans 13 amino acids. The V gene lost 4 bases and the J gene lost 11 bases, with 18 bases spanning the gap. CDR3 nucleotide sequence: TGTGCCAGCAGTTTGGAAGGTAATCAGAAAGAGTACTTC. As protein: CASSLEGNQKEYF.

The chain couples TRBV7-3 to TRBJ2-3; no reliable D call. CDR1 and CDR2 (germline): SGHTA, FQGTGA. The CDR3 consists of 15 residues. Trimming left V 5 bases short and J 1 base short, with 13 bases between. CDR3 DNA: TGTGCCAGCAGCCCCACCGGGTCCGGCACAGATACGCAGTATTTT. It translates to CASSPTGSGTDTQYF.

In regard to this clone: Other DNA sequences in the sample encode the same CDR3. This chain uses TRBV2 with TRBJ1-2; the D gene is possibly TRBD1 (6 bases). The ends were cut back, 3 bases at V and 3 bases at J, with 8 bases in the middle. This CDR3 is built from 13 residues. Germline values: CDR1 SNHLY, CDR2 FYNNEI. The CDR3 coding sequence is TGTGCCAGCAGTGAGGGGGGGCACTATGGCTACACCTTC. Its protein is CASSEGGHYGYTF.

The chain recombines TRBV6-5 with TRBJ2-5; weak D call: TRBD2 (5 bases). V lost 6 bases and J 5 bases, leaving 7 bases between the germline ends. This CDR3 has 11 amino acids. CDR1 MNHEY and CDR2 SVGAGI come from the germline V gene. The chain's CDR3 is CASRERETQYF. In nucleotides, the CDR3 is TGTGCCAGCAGGGAGCGGGAGACCCAGTACTTC.

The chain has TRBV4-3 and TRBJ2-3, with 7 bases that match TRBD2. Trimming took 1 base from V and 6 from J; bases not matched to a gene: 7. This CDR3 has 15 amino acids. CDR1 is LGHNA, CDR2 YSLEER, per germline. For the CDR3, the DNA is TGCGCCAGCAGCCAAGGACTAGCCGCCGGGGATACGCAGTATTTT. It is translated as CASSQGLAAGDTQYF.

The CDR3 spells CASSPTPGGVYEQYF. The CDR3 bases are TGTGCCAGCAGCCCCACTCCCGGGGGGGTCTACGAGCAGTACTTC. J is TRBJ2-7 and V is TRBV4-2; the match to TRBD2 covers 8 bases. Germline CDR1 reads LGHNA; CDR2 reads YNFKEQ. V was pared by 4 bases and J by 3 bases, with 8 bases of the junction left unmatched. The CDR3 has 15 amino acids.

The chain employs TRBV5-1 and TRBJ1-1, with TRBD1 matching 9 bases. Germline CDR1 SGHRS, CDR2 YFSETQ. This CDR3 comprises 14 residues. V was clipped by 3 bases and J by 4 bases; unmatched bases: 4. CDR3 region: CASSWTGVGTEAFF. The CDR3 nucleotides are TGCGCCAGCAGCTGGACAGGGGTCGGCACTGAAGCTTTCTTT.

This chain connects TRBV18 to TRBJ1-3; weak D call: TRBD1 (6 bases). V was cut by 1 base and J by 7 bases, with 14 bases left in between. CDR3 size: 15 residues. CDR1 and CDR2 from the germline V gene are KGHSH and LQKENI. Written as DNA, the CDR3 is TGTGCCAGCTCACCACGGGCAGGGGAAAGGAACACCATATATTTT. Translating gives CASSPRAGERNTIYF.

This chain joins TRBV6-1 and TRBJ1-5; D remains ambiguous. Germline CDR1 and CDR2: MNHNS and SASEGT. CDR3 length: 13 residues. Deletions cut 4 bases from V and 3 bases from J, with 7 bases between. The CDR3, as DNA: TGTGCCAGCAGTGTAACAGTCAATCAGCCCCAGCATTTT. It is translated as CASSVTVNQPQHF.

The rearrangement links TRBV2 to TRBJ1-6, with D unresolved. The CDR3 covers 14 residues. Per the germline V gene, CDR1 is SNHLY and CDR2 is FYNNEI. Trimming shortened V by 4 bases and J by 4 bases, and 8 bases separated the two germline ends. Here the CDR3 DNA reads TGTGCCAGCAGTGTGGGTAGTTATAATTCACCCCTCCACTTT. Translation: CASSVGSYNSPLHF.

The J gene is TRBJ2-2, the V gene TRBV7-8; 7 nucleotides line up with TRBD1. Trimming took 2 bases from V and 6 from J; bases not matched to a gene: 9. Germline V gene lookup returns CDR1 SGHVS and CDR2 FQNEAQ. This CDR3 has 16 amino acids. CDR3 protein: CASSLIGQANSGELFF. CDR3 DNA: TGTGCCAGCAGCTTAATCGGACAGGCCAACTCCGGGGAGCTGTTTTTT.

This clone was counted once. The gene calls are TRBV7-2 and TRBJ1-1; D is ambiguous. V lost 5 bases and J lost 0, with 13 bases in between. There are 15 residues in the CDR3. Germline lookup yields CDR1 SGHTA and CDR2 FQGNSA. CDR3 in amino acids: CASSPVGIMNTEAFF. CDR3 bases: TGTGCCAGCAGCCCCGTGGGGATCATGAACACTGAAGCTTTCTTT.